These 27 T cell receptor beta chains were sequenced from one sample in a study of T cell repertoires in cytomegalovirus infection. TCRdb fed the reads into MiXCR, producing one record per CDR3 protein. The sample gives hundreds of thousands of distinct CDR3 sequences, over 9% of which show up once; roughly 10% is in the top ten. Specimen: PBMCs. The origin of the receptors is a human donor in good health (CMV status not recorded). Some clones in this sample may be carry-over from other donors' samples.

This clonotype showed up just a few times. This sequence joins TRBV19 and TRBJ2-6; D ambiguous. V gave up 2 bases and J gave up 2 bases, with 4 bases separating them. The CDR3 spans 14 residues. Looked up from germline, CDR1 is LNHDA and CDR2 is SQIVND (reference sequence). The CDR3, as DNA: TGTGCCAGTAGTATACGACCTGGGGCCAACGTCCTGACTTTC. This codes for CASSIRPGANVLTF.

The V gene is TRBV3-1, the J gene TRBJ2-7; a weak D match, TRBD2 (6 bases). The CDR3 length is 17 residues. From germline, CDR1 is LGHDT and CDR2 YNNKEL (reference sequence). Trimming shortened V by 0 bases and J by 0 bases, and 15 bases separated the two germline ends. The CDR3 loop is CASSQDWGLSSSYEQYF. Here the CDR3 DNA reads TGTGCCAGCAGCCAAGATTGGGGACTTTCGAGCTCCTACGAGCAGTACTTC.

This clonotype has only a few counts. The gene calls are TRBV20-1 and TRBJ2-7; 8 nucleotides align to TRBD2. The V segment lost 3 bases and the J segment 3 bases; nucleotides outside the gene matches: 4. Germline V gene lookup returns CDR1 DFQATT and CDR2 SNEGSKA (reference sequence). The CDR3 covers 13 residues. The CDR3 is CSASRTSGYEQYF. In DNA, the CDR3 is TGCAGTGCTAGTCGTACTAGCGGCTACGAGCAGTACTTC.

The chain is built from TRBV29-1 and TRBJ1-6, with 8 bases lining up with TRBD1. Germline-derived CDR1 and CDR2 are SQVTM and ANQGSEA. Losses at the gene ends were 4 bases for V and 7 bases for J; bases not matched to a gene: 0. This CDR3 is 12 amino acids long. The CDR3 DNA reads as TGCAGCGTTGGGACAGGGAATTCACCCCTCCACTTT. Protein product: CSVGTGNSPLHF. The full variable domain, completed using reference TRBV29-1 and TRBJ1-6, is SAVISQKPSRDICQRGTSLTIQCQVDSQVTMMFWYRQQPGQSLTLIATANQGSEATYESGFVIDKFPISRPNLTFSTLTVSNMSPEDSSIYLCSVGTGNSPLHFGNGTRLTVT.

In this sample, this clonotype turned up a few times. The rearrangement joins TRBV3-1 to TRBJ1-1; no clear D gene. This CDR3 has 14 amino acids. V dropped 5 bases and J dropped 2 bases, with 12 bases sitting between them. Germline V gives CDR1 LGHDT, CDR2 YNNKEL (reference sequence). The CDR3 spells CASSSMGGNTEAFF. CDR3 in DNA: TGTGCCAGCAGCTCGATGGGCGGAAACACTGAAGCTTTCTTT.

This clonotype came up many times. This chain uses TRBV5-1 with TRBJ1-2, with TRBD1 matching over 7 bases. J was trimmed by 4 bases and V by 4 bases; bases with no gene match: 13. There are 16 residues in the CDR3. Germline V lookup: CDR1 SGHRS, CDR2 YFSETQ. CDR3 sequence reads: CASSTDRSPNPYGYTF. The CDR3 DNA reads as TGCGCCAGCAGCACGGACAGGAGCCCCAATCCCTATGGCTACACCTTC.

This clonotype was seen ten or more times. The rearrangement links TRBV7-6 to TRBJ1-1; D is uncertain. The CDR3 contains 12 residues. The germline V gene has CDR1 SGHVS and CDR2 FNYEAQ. V lost 8 bases and J 5 bases, leaving 12 bases between the germline ends. In DNA form, the CDR3 reads TGTGCCAGCGGCCCCCTCGGGACTGAAGCTTTCTTT. Its protein product is CASGPLGTEAFF. The whole variable domain, filled in from reference TRBV7-6 and TRBJ1-1, reads GAGVSQSPRYKVTKRGQDVALRCDPISGHVSLYWYRQALGQGPEFLTYFNYEAQQDKSGLPNDRFSAERPEGSISTLTIQRTEQRDSAMYRCASGPLGTEAFFGQGTRLTVV.

The gene calls are TRBV20-1 and TRBJ2-5, with D possibly TRBD1 on 6 matching bases. CDR3 size: 16 residues. V lost 4 bases and J 2 bases, leaving 20 bases between the germline ends. Germline loops: CDR1 DFQATT, CDR2 SNEGSKA (reference sequence). CDR3 sequence: CSATNPGDILQETQYF. CDR3 in DNA: TGCAGTGCTACCAACCCAGGGGACATCTTACAAGAGACCCAGTACTTC.

This clonotype was seen more than once but under ten times. V usage is TRBV6-1 and J usage is TRBJ1-1; D uncertain. There are 13 residues in the CDR3. Trimming took 7 bases from V and 5 from J, leaving 14 bases between them. Germline V gene lookup returns CDR1 MNHNS and CDR2 SASEGT. The CDR3 DNA follows: TGTGCCAGCACCCGGAAGGTAGAGACTGAAGCTTTCTTT. Protein: CASTRKVETEAFF.

This clonotype came up many times. The J gene is TRBJ2-3, the V gene TRBV19; 13 nucleotides line up with TRBD2. V trimming: 4 bases; J trimming: 5 bases; junction bases outside the gene matches: 6. Germline lookup yields CDR1 LNHDA and CDR2 SQIVND (reference sequence). This CDR3 is built from 16 residues. CDR3 sequence (DNA): TGTGCCAGTAGTACTACTAGCGGGAGGGCCGGAGATACGCAGTATTTT. This codes for CASSTTSGRAGDTQYF.

In its sample, this clonotype was seen many times. V and J are TRBV7-2 and TRBJ1-2; D is undetermined. Looked up from germline, CDR1 is SGHTA and CDR2 is FQGNSA. Trimming took off 0 bases at V and 3 bases at J, with 8 bases between the two ends. The CDR3 is made up of 14 amino acids. The CDR3 region has the DNA TGTGCCAGCAGCTTAGCCACAGCCTACTATGGCTACACCTTC. Translated, it gives CASSLATAYYGYTF.

This clonotype has at least ten counts. The chain has TRBV7-6 and TRBJ2-1; the match to TRBD2 covers 10 bases. CDR1 SGHVS and CDR2 FNYEAQ come from the germline V gene. V lost 1 base, J lost 3 bases, and 6 bases stayed unmatched. The CDR3 length is 17 residues. CDR3 nucleotide sequence: TGTGCCAGCAGCTTAGAGTCCAGCGGGGGGGTCTACAATGAGCAGTTCTTC. Amino acids: CASSLESSGGVYNEQFF.

This clonotype was seen repeatedly, ten times or more. The chain joins TRBV7-8 to TRBJ1-5; 7 positions agree with TRBD1. In germline, CDR1 is SGHVS, CDR2 FQNEAQ. The CDR3 loop spans 24 amino acids. Trimming cost V 1 base and J 0 bases; bases outside gene matches: 27. DNA for the CDR3: TGTGCCAGCAGCTTAGAATTGTCCATTGGGTTCCTTAGCAGGGGGGCACATAGCAATCAGCCCCAGCATTTT. Its translation: CASSLELSIGFLSRGAHSNQPQHF.

This clonotype was found many times. The chain recombines TRBV27 with TRBJ2-5, with 8 nucleotides matching TRBD2. The V segment lost 2 bases and the J segment 2 bases; nucleotides outside the gene matches: 4. Per the germline V gene, CDR1 is MNHEY and CDR2 is SMNVEV (reference sequence). The CDR3 has 15 amino acids. The CDR3 here is CASSLQRGKQETQYF. The CDR3 DNA is TGTGCCAGCAGTTTACAGCGGGGGAAACAAGAGACCCAGTACTTC.

The chain combines TRBV5-1 with TRBJ2-3; D unclear. With 5 bases removed from V and 5 bases from J, the gap between germline ends came to 15 bases. The CDR3 is made up of 14 amino acids. Per the germline V gene, CDR1 is SGHRS and CDR2 is YFSETQ. CDR3 bases: TGCGCCAGCAGGTTCTCGGATAGTGTAGATACGCAGTATTTT. Translated: CASRFSDSVDTQYF.

This clonotype was seen many times. The rearrangement joins TRBV10-3 to TRBJ1-1; 10 nucleotides match TRBD1. The CDR3 totals 15 residues. From germline, CDR1 is ENHRY and CDR2 SYGVKD. The trim removed 3 bases at V and 3 bases at J, leaving 4 bases unmatched. CDR3 DNA: TGTGCCATCAGTGACCGGGACAGGGGTCACACTGAAGCTTTCTTT. This translates into CAISDRDRGHTEAFF.

In this sample, this clonotype turned up a few times. The rearrangement joins TRBV5-5 to TRBJ2-1; the D gene is possibly TRBD2 (7 bases). Deletions cut 4 bases from V and 0 bases from J, with 14 bases between. Per germline, CDR1 SGHKS and CDR2 YYEKEE (reference sequence). The CDR3 contains 16 residues. The CDR3 is CASSQGGATSYNEQFF. DNA for the CDR3: TGTGCCAGCAGCCAAGGGGGGGCAACCTCCTACAATGAGCAGTTCTTC.

This clonotype was counted only a few times. The rearrangement uses TRBV29-1 and TRBJ2-1; possible D gene TRBD2, 5 bases. CDR3 length equals 11 residues. In germline, CDR1 is SQVTM, CDR2 ANQGSEA. V gave up 4 bases and J gave up 6 bases, with 7 bases separating them. CDR3 in amino acids: CSVGTFNEQFF. CDR3 coding DNA: TGCAGCGTTGGGACTTTCAATGAGCAGTTCTTC.

This clonotype occurred many times. DNA for the CDR3: TGTGCCAGCAGCACACAGGGGACCCCTCAGTACTTC. This encodes CASSTQGTPQYF. The chain is built from TRBV7-2 and TRBJ2-4; 7 bases align to TRBD1. The CDR3 has 12 amino acids. The V gene's germline CDR1 is SGHTA and CDR2 FQGNSA. The V and J ends lost 5 bases and 12 bases, in that order; junction bases with no gene match: 7.

This clonotype was recorded many times. This chain uses TRBV7-8 with TRBJ1-6; D is uncertain. Germline V gene data show CDR1 as SGHVS and CDR2 as FQNEAQ. V lost 3 bases and J lost 10, with 13 bases in between. The CDR3 is 14 amino acids. The CDR3 DNA sequence: TGTGCCAGCAGCTTCCCAGGCGGGAGATCACCCCTCCACTTT. Protein: CASSFPGGRSPLHF.

This clonotype appeared a few times. The chain joins TRBV27 to TRBJ1-2; 7 bases match TRBD1. Germline loops: CDR1 MNHEY, CDR2 SMNVEV (reference sequence). Trimming removed 5 bases from V and 5 bases from J; junction bases left unmatched: 11. The CDR3 has 15 residues. The CDR3 sequence: CASSPGRGGGYGYTF. DNA for the CDR3: TGTGCCAGCAGTCCCGGCAGGGGGGGAGGGTATGGCTACACCTTC.

This clonotype was counted ten times or more. This chain connects TRBV7-6 to TRBJ2-1, with D possibly being TRBD1 (6 bases). V lost 6 bases and J 10 bases, leaving 16 bases between the germline ends. Per the germline V gene, CDR1 is SGHVS and CDR2 is FNYEAQ. This CDR3 is built from 13 residues. The CDR3 region has the DNA TGTGCCAGCAGTACAGGGACCTCTCAGGAGCAGTTCTTC. Protein: CASSTGTSQEQFF.

The table lists this clonotype with a few counts. J is TRBJ1-1 and V is TRBV29-1; D gene ambiguous. The CDR3 loop spans 12 amino acids. Germline V gives CDR1 SQVTM, CDR2 ANQGSEA. The V end lost 4 bases, the J end lost 2 bases, and 8 bases lay between the germline ends. CDR3 nucleotide sequence: TGCAGCGTTGCCAGAATTAACACTGAAGCTTTCTTT. Translating it yields CSVARINTEAFF.

Only a few counts were recorded for this clonotype. The chain is built from TRBV28 and TRBJ2-3, with D tentatively TRBD2 (6 bases). V lost 5 bases to trimming and J lost 0 bases, with 9 bases between them. The CDR3 contains 14 residues. CDR1 and CDR2 from the germline V gene are MDHEN and SYDVKM. CDR3 region: CASSAGTSTDTQYF. The CDR3 DNA follows: TGTGCCAGCAGTGCCGGGACTAGCACAGATACGCAGTATTTT.

As to this clonotype: At one end the junction does not follow the germline gene, possibly because of a read error. V and J are TRBV4-1 and TRBJ2-5, with 8 bases identical to TRBD2. The CDR3 consists of 16 residues. Germline CDR1 is MGHRA and CDR2 is YSYEKL. The CDR3 loop reads CDSSPLAGGPQETQYF. The DNA of the CDR3 is TGCGACAGCAGCCCTCTGGCGGGGGGTCCTCAAGAGACCCAGTACTTC.

This clonotype was seen repeatedly, ten times or more. The gene calls are TRBV19 and TRBJ2-7; tentative D call: TRBD2 (5 bases). The CDR3 length is 14 residues. In germline, CDR1 is LNHDA, CDR2 SQIVND (reference sequence). The V end was cut by 6 bases, the J end by 0 bases, with 12 bases between. In nucleotides, the CDR3 is TGTGCCAGTAGAGACGAGGGTAGCTCCTACGAGCAGTACTTC. This translates into CASRDEGSSYEQYF.

This clonotype was found a few times. The chain recombines TRBV20-1 with TRBJ1-4; a weak D match, TRBD1 (5 bases). Per the germline V gene, CDR1 is DFQATT and CDR2 is SNEGSKA (reference sequence). The CDR3 has 15 residues. V was cut by 0 bases and J by 3 bases, with 11 bases left in between. The CDR3 region is CSARDLGGSNEKLFF. CDR3 nucleotides: TGCAGTGCTAGAGATCTGGGGGGATCTAATGAAAAACTGTTTTTT.